The 7 T cell receptor beta chains reported below all come from one sample, sequenced in a study of control samples from healthy donors and cancer patients. Profiling relied on immunoSEQ multiplex PCR, and the TCRdb table lists in-frame clones only, not all of them. Altogether about 190,000 clones are present, roughly nine tenths being singletons, with the ten largest covering about 1.7%. Sequenced sample: blood. These receptors originate from a man aged 25 to 40 in good health.

The V and J genes are TRBV4-1 and TRBJ2-3; the D gene could be TRBD1 or TRBD2 (6 bases each). V shed 1 base and J shed 1 base, with 15 bases lying between them. The CDR3 has 17 residues. Germline V gene lookup returns CDR1 MGHRA and CDR2 YSYEKL. CDR3 region: CASSQVLSGAGTDTQYF. In DNA, the CDR3 is TGCGCCAGCAGCCAAGTTCTTTCGGGGGCTGGCACAGATACGCAGTATTTT.

This clone was observed a few times. The V and J genes are TRBV30 and TRBJ1-3; TRBD1 might be the D (6 bases). The germline V gene encodes CDR1 GTSNPN and CDR2 SVGIG (reference sequence). V gave up 4 bases and J gave up 7 bases, with 14 bases separating them. This CDR3 comprises 13 residues. The CDR3 sequence is CAWNPGQSNTIYF. The CDR3 bases are TGTGCCTGGAACCCCGGACAGTCGAACACCATATATTTT. The variable domain in full, with the rest retrieved from reference TRBV30 and TRBJ1-3, is SQTIHQWPATLVQPVGSPLSLECTVEGTSNPNLYWYRQAAGRGLQLLFYSVGIGQISSEVPQNLSASRPQDRQFILSSKKLLLSDSGFYLCAWNPGQSNTIYFGEGSWLTVV.

The chain is built from TRBV6-5 and TRBJ1-5; possible D gene TRBD1, 6 bases. CDR1 MNHEY and CDR2 SVGAGI come from the germline V gene. The V end lost 5 bases, the J end lost 4 bases, and 12 bases lay between the germline ends. This CDR3 region has 14 residues. The CDR3 is CASSTGTKNQPQHF. CDR3 nucleotide sequence: TGTGCCAGCAGTACCGGGACAAAGAATCAGCCCCAGCATTTT.

This chain links TRBV6-2 or TRBV6-3 with TRBJ2-2, with D possibly TRBD2 on 6 matching bases. Germline lookup yields CDR1 MNHEY and CDR2 SVGEGT. The V end lost 4 bases, the J end lost 6 bases, and 12 bases lay between the germline ends. This CDR3 spans 14 amino acids. CDR3 nucleotide sequence: TGTGCCAGCAGTTTGCTAGCGACGGCCGGGGAGCTGTTTTTT. It is translated as CASSLLATAGELFF.

The chain couples TRBV19 to TRBJ1-5; TRBD1 agrees at 7 bases. CDR3 length: 14 amino acids. Germline CDR1 reads LNHDA; CDR2 reads SQIVND (reference sequence). V lost 3 bases to trimming and J lost 7 bases; unmatched junction nucleotides: 6. CDR3 residues: CASSIGTVRQPQHF. CDR3 nucleotides: TGTGCCAGTAGTATCGGGACAGTGCGACAGCCCCAGCATTTT.

The chain uses TRBV7-3 and TRBJ2-3, with D perhaps TRBD2 (5 bases). Germline loops: CDR1 SGHTA, CDR2 FQGTGA. V lost 5 bases to trimming and J lost 4 bases, with 13 bases between them. This CDR3 contains 14 residues. The CDR3 region is CASSKSGMADTQYF. The CDR3 nucleotides read TGTGCCAGCAGCAAATCGGGGATGGCAGATACGCAGTATTTT.

The CDR3 bases are TGCAGCGTTGAAGTGGCAGGGGGAGGGAATCAGCCCCAGCATTTT. Protein: CSVEVAGGGNQPQHF. The gene calls are TRBV29-1 and TRBJ1-5; 7 nucleotides match TRBD1. CDR1 and CDR2 from the germline V gene are SQVTM and ANQGSEA. The CDR3 length is 15 residues. V gave up 1 base and J gave up 4 bases; unmatched junction bases: 7. Based on the CDR3 plus reference TRBV29-1 and TRBJ1-5, the full variable domain is SAVISQKPSRDICQRGTSLTIQCQVDSQVTMMFWYRQQPGQSLTLIATANQGSEATYESGFVIDKFPISRPNLTFSTLTVSNMSPEDSSIYLCSVEVAGGGNQPQHFGDGTRLSIL.